This entry concerns a single TCR beta chain. PCR used 60 Vbeta primers and 13 Jbeta primers. Clones were read by immunoSEQ multiplex PCR, and TCRdb kept only the in-frame ones, dropping some. In the table there are 120,000 or so clones, 15% to 19% of which are singletons. The sample belongs to a study of cytomegalovirus exposure and HLA in healthy donors. CDR1 and CDR2 (germline): WSHSY, SAAADI. This CDR3 has 11 amino acids. V lost 7 bases, J lost 10 bases, and 13 bases lay in between. The chain has TRBV10-2 and TRBJ1-1; D not resolved. This clonotype originated in a woman under 30 in good health and CMV-seronegative. Sequenced input: PBMCs. CDR3 coding DNA: TGCGCCAGCACCTCTAGCGGGTCAGCTTTCTTT. Amino acids: CASTSSGSAFF.